The clone carrying this T cell receptor beta chain was seen ten or more times. The data were taken from a study of T cells after yellow fever vaccination. The V end was cut by 1 base, the J end by 3 bases, with 13 bases between. The CDR3 contains 16 residues. CDR1 and CDR2 (germline): SGHTA, FQGNSA. TCRdb redid the calling of the 5' RACE reads with MiXCR, one entry per CDR3 protein. The profile covers 4,000 to 5,000 distinct CDR3 sequences, with about 8.2% appearing a single time and about three fifths taken by the ten largest. The gene calls are TRBV7-2 and TRBJ1-3; weak D call: TRBD1 (5 bases). This TCR was recovered from a man between 18 and 35 years old who received the YFV17D yellow fever vaccine. Material: PBMCs, either bulk or a sorted T-cell subset (CD4+, CD8+, memory, or dextramer-sorted; not recorded which), obtained about 41 days after the first yellow fever vaccination. The CDR3 here is CASSLEAPGFGNTIYF. The CDR3 DNA reads as TGTGCCAGCAGCTTAGAGGCTCCAGGGTTTGGAAACACCATATATTTT.